Presented here are 30 T cell receptor beta chains from one specimen sequenced in a study of human T cells and chemical hapten exposure. TCRdb re-derived calls from the RACE reads in MiXCR, one entry per CDR3 protein. The sample contains more than 60,000 distinct CDR3 sequences, approximately 8.6% of which appear only once. Time point specified: healthy volunteer bleed at 6 weeks. The total RNA was obtained from whole blood that was not fractionated. The sample consisted of whole blood. Every receptor here comes from a male donor in good health. Some clones in this sample may be carry-over from other donors' samples.

The table lists this clonotype with many counts. V is TRBV3-1 and J is TRBJ2-7, with unresolved D. The germline gives CDR1 LGHDT, CDR2 YNNKEL (reference sequence). The CDR3 loop spans 15 amino acids. The germline V and J ends were trimmed by 1 base and 1 base, with 11 bases remaining between them. This chain's CDR3 is CASSQARPSSYEQYF. The CDR3 bases are TGTGCCAGCAGCCAAGCGAGACCAAGTTCCTACGAGCAGTACTTC.

This clonotype was observed at least ten times. The chain links TRBV7-9 to TRBJ1-5; the D is unclear. The V and J ends lost 0 bases and 4 bases respectively, with 7 bases between them. This CDR3 has 14 residues. CDR1 and CDR2 from the germline V gene are SEHNR and FQNEAQ (reference sequence). Written as DNA, the CDR3 is TGTGCCAGCAGCTTAGCGAAGCAAAATCAGCCCCAGCATTTT. Translated, it gives CASSLAKQNQPQHF.

The J gene is TRBJ2-7, the V gene TRBV20-1; no definite D call. The CDR3 extends over 15 amino acids. Germline V gene data show CDR1 as DFQATT and CDR2 as SNEGSKA (reference sequence). Trimming took 0 bases from V and 7 from J, leaving 19 bases between them. Written as DNA, the CDR3 is TGCAGTGCTAGAGATGTGAAACGGGCTGGTGGTGAGCAGTACTTC. Translation: CSARDVKRAGGEQYF.

The genes are TRBV6-5 and TRBJ1-5, with D possibly TRBD1 on 5 matching bases. This CDR3 has 14 amino acids. Trimming stripped 5 bases from V and 2 bases from J, with 10 bases between. The V gene's germline CDR1 is MNHEY and CDR2 SVGAGI. CDR3 in amino acids: CASSTLGGNQPQHF. In nucleotides, the CDR3 is TGTGCCAGCAGTACTTTGGGGGGCAATCAGCCCCAGCATTTT.

This clonotype occurred a few times. The chain has TRBV29-1 and TRBJ2-5; perhaps TRBD1 as D (6 bases). Trimming removed 1 base from V and 4 bases from J, with 19 bases in between. CDR3 length: 16 residues. Looked up from germline, CDR1 is SQVTM and CDR2 is ANQGSEA. The DNA for the CDR3 is TGCAGCGTTGAAGCAGGGGTTAGTCGTCCAGCAGAGACCCAGTACTTC. It is translated as CSVEAGVSRPAETQYF.

This clonotype has only a few counts. The J gene is TRBJ2-7, the V gene TRBV27, with D perhaps matching TRBD1 or TRBD2 (6 bases each). The germline V gene encodes CDR1 MNHEY and CDR2 SMNVEV (reference sequence). The CDR3 covers 14 residues. V was clipped by 3 bases and J by 2 bases, with 11 bases between them. The CDR3 DNA is TGTGCCAGCAGTTTTCGAGGGGGGCCCTACGAGCAGTACTTC. Amino acids: CASSFRGGPYEQYF.

V gene TRBV10-2 combines with J gene TRBJ1-1; 8 bases match TRBD1. CDR1 is WSHSY, CDR2 SAAADI, per germline. The CDR3 runs 11 residues. The junction had 0 bases not matched to a gene; V was cut back by 4 bases and J by 8 bases. The CDR3: CASSGDREAFF. In nucleotides, the CDR3 is TGCGCCAGCAGTGGGGACAGGGAAGCTTTCTTT.

V is TRBV6-6 and J is TRBJ2-1; 7 bases map to TRBD2. The CDR3 loop spans 15 amino acids. The J segment lost 5 bases and the V segment lost 8 bases, leaving 12 bases of the junction unmatched. Germline lookup yields CDR1 MNHNY and CDR2 SVGAGI (reference sequence). CDR3 nucleotide sequence: TGTGCCAGCCGGAAACCGGGGGGAAGAGACAATGAGCAGTTCTTC. Amino acids: CASRKPGGRDNEQFF.

Many counts were recorded for this clonotype. The chain carries TRBV7-9 and TRBJ2-3, with 10 bases aligning to TRBD2. This CDR3 is 16 amino acids long. Losses at the gene ends were 1 base for V and 2 bases for J; bases not matched to a gene: 3. In germline, CDR1 is SEHNR, CDR2 FQNEAQ (reference sequence). In DNA, the CDR3 is TGTGCCAGCAGCTTAGTAGCGGGGGGAATCACAGATACGCAGTATTTT. Translating it yields CASSLVAGGITDTQYF.

This chain connects TRBV7-2 to TRBJ1-1; a weak D match, TRBD1 (6 bases). Trimming removed 5 bases at V and 4 bases at J, with 14 bases between. Germline loops: CDR1 SGHTA, CDR2 FQGNSA. The CDR3 loop spans 14 amino acids. CDR3 coding DNA: TGTGCCAGCAGCCACAGGGAGATGATCACTGAAGCTTTCTTT. It specifies CASSHREMITEAFF.

Turning to this clonotype: A much larger clone sits a single nucleotide away, making a read error possible. The chain links TRBV5-1 to TRBJ2-1, with 9 bases matching TRBD1. Germline V gene lookup returns CDR1 SGHRS and CDR2 YFSETQ. Unmatched junction bases numbered 12, after V lost 0 bases and J lost 8 bases. The CDR3 is 17 amino acids. CDR3 protein: CASSLVIGTGNHDEQFF. CDR3 sequence (DNA): TGCGCCAGCAGCTTGGTGATTGGGACAGGGAATCACGATGAGCAGTTCTTC.

This clonotype was counted many times. An end of the junction does not agree with germline; a read error may underlie this. V gene TRBV18 combines with J gene TRBJ2-3; no clear D. The CDR3 is made up of 16 amino acids. Germline values: CDR1 KGHSH, CDR2 LQKENI. As DNA, the CDR3 is TGTGCCAGCTCACCACCGGCCTTCGGCCGCACCGATACGCAGTATTTT. It translates to CASSPPAFGRTDTQYF.

This clonotype was observed a handful of times. CDR3 residues: CSARPLSGRAETQYF. The CDR3 DNA is TGCAGTGCTAGACCCCTTAGCGGGAGGGCAGAGACCCAGTACTTC. This rearrangement joins TRBV20-1 to TRBJ2-5; TRBD2 aligns across 11 bases. Trimming cost V 2 bases and J 4 bases; bases outside gene matches: 6. The germline V gene encodes CDR1 DFQATT and CDR2 SNEGSKA (reference sequence). This CDR3 comprises 15 residues.

There are a few counts of this clonotype. The chain is built from TRBV27 and TRBJ2-5, with D perhaps being TRBD1 or TRBD2 (5 bases each). CDR1 and CDR2 (germline): MNHEY, SMNVEV (reference sequence). The V end was cut by 6 bases, the J end by 5 bases, with 19 bases between. This CDR3 has 15 residues. The CDR3 coding sequence is TGTGCCAGCAGGATCGGGACCTGGATGGGGGAGACCCAGTACTTC. Protein sequence: CASRIGTWMGETQYF.

The V and J genes are TRBV6-6 and TRBJ2-3; D is undetermined. The ends were cut back, 8 bases at V and 6 bases at J, with 12 bases in the middle. CDR3 length equals 12 residues. Germline loops: CDR1 MNHNY, CDR2 SVGAGI (reference sequence). The CDR3 region is CASQRAADTQYF. As DNA, the CDR3 is TGTGCCAGCCAAAGGGCCGCGGATACGCAGTATTTT.

There are many counts of this clonotype. V and J are TRBV20-1 and TRBJ2-3; 7 positions agree with TRBD1. V dropped 2 bases and J dropped 0; count of bases not matched to a gene: 11. From germline, CDR1 is DFQATT and CDR2 SNEGSKA (reference sequence). The CDR3 runs to 17 residues. CDR3: CSARNIRDSRSTDTQYF. In DNA form, the CDR3 reads TGCAGTGCTAGAAATATACGGGACAGTCGAAGCACAGATACGCAGTATTTT.

The CDR3 DNA is TGTGCCAGCGCGGAGGCCGGGGGAGAGCAGTATTTT. Translation gives CASAEAGGEQYF. This sequence joins TRBV6-6 and TRBJ2-3; TRBD2 is a possible D gene (6 bases). The CDR3 has 12 residues. Germline-derived CDR1 and CDR2 are MNHNY and SVGAGI (reference sequence). Deletions cut 8 bases from V and 11 bases from J, with 17 bases between.

The rearrangement joins TRBV5-4 to TRBJ2-5; D remains unclear. V lost 3 bases to trimming and J lost 3 bases, with 18 bases between them. The length of the CDR3 is 16 residues. Per germline, CDR1 SGHNT and CDR2 YYREEE (reference sequence). CDR3 residues: CASSSQRVAPEETQYF. The CDR3 DNA is TGTGCCAGCAGCTCCCAAAGGGTTGCCCCAGAAGAGACCCAGTACTTC.

In the case of this clonotype: A read error may account for a junction end that differs from germline. This chain's CDR3 is CASSDLTVEHVSF. The CDR3 nucleotides read TGCGCCAGCAGCGACCTTACCGTTGAACACGTCTCCTTC. V and J are TRBV5-1 and TRBJ1-2; D remains unclear. The CDR3 is 13 amino acids. Germline CDR1 SGHRS, CDR2 YFSETQ.

This clonotype was recorded at least ten times. V and J are TRBV20-1 and TRBJ1-2, with 8 bases that match TRBD1. The length of the CDR3 is 13 residues. Germline values: CDR1 DFQATT, CDR2 SNEGSKA (reference sequence). V dropped 5 bases and J dropped 4; count of bases not matched to a gene: 6. This CDR3 is CSAQQDRVYGYTF. In nucleotides, the CDR3 is TGCAGTGCTCAGCAGGACAGGGTCTATGGCTACACCTTC.

This clonotype was seen a few times. CDR3 loop: CASSPGTGGDGYTF. CDR3 nucleotides: TGTGCCAGCAGTCCCGGGACAGGGGGCGATGGCTACACCTTC. This rearrangement joins TRBV12-3 or TRBV12-4 to TRBJ1-2; 12 nucleotides match TRBD1. The ends lost 5 bases at V and 6 bases at J; junction bases unmatched: 4. The CDR3 runs 14 residues.

This clonotype was recorded at least ten times. The chain uses TRBV5-4 and TRBJ1-4; D gene uncertain. The germline V gene encodes CDR1 SGHNT and CDR2 YYREEE (reference sequence). V lost 4 bases and J lost 8, with 18 bases in between. The CDR3 loop spans 15 amino acids. The CDR3 protein is CASSINGREEEKLFF. CDR3 nucleotide sequence: TGTGCCAGCAGCATTAACGGGCGGGAGGAAGAAAAACTGTTTTTT. The variable domain in full, with the rest retrieved from reference TRBV5-4 and TRBJ1-4, is ETGVTQSPTHLIKTRGQQVTLRCSSQSGHNTVSWYQQALGQGPQFIFQYYREEENGRGNFPPRFSGLQFPNYSSELNVNALELDDSALYLCASSINGREEEKLFFGSGTQLSVL.

The V and J genes are TRBV3-1 and TRBJ2-1; D gene ambiguous. Per the germline V gene, CDR1 is LGHDT and CDR2 is YNNKEL (reference sequence). With 0 bases removed from V and 6 bases from J, the gap between germline ends came to 15 bases. CDR3 length: 16 amino acids. The CDR3 loop reads CASSQDLGTGPNEQFF. CDR3 DNA: TGTGCCAGCAGCCAAGATCTGGGCACCGGACCCAATGAGCAGTTCTTC.

This clonotype showed up just a few times. The chain joins TRBV6-5 to TRBJ1-1, with D perhaps matching TRBD1 (6 bases). V was trimmed by 6 bases and J by 4 bases, leaving 12 bases between them. Germline V gene data show CDR1 as MNHEY and CDR2 as SVGAGI. This CDR3 is built from 13 residues. The CDR3 nucleotides read TGTGCCAGCAGGCCGACAGGAAGCACTGAAGCTTTCTTT. The encoded protein is CASRPTGSTEAFF.

This clonotype was seen more than once but under ten times. The gene calls are TRBV7-9 and TRBJ2-7; 10 nucleotides align to TRBD2. CDR1 and CDR2 (germline): SEHNR, FQNEAQ (reference sequence). The CDR3 runs to 17 residues. V was clipped by 5 bases and J by 0 bases; unmatched bases: 10. In nucleotides, the CDR3 is TGTGCCAGCAGCCGGCCAGGACTAGCGGACAGCTCCTACGAGCAGTACTTC. Its translation: CASSRPGLADSSYEQYF.

The V call is TRBV7-9, the J call TRBJ1-3; D is perhaps TRBD1 (6 bases). V was trimmed by 5 bases and J by 4 bases, leaving 15 bases between them. Germline CDR1 is SEHNR and CDR2 is FQNEAQ (reference sequence). This CDR3 spans 15 amino acids. Here the CDR3 DNA reads TGTGCCAGCAGCCCGGGTGAACAGGGAGGAAACACCATATATTTT. It translates to CASSPGEQGGNTIYF. The full variable domain, with the rest looked up from reference TRBV7-9 and TRBJ1-3, is DTGVSQNPRHKITKRGQNVTFRCDPISEHNRLYWYRQTLGQGPEFLTYFQNEAQLEKSRLLSDRFSAERPKGSFSTLEIQRTEQGDSAMYLCASSPGEQGGNTIYFGEGSWLTVV.

This clonotype showed up just a few times. The CDR3 DNA reads TGCAGCGCAAAGACCGGGGAAACTGAAGCTTTCTTT. It is translated as CSAKTGETEAFF. This sequence joins TRBV29-1 and TRBJ1-1; D gene ambiguous. Germline V CDR1 and CDR2: SQVTM, ANQGSEA. With 7 bases removed from V and 5 bases from J, the gap between germline ends came to 14 bases. The CDR3 has 12 amino acids.

This clonotype was seen only a few times. The V call is TRBV2, the J call TRBJ1-2, with D possibly being TRBD1 (5 bases). The V end was cut by 10 bases, the J end by 0 bases, with 9 bases between. Germline values: CDR1 SNHLY, CDR2 FYNNEI. CDR3 length: 12 residues. The CDR3 sequence: CAIQTANYGYTF. The CDR3 region has the DNA TGTGCCATTCAGACAGCTAACTATGGCTACACCTTC. Full variable domain (remainder filled in from reference TRBV2 and TRBJ1-2): EPEVTQTPSHQVTQMGQEVILRCVPISNHLYFYWYRQILGQKVEFLVSFYNNEISEKSEIFDDQFSVERPDGSNFTLKIRSTKLEDSAMYFCAIQTANYGYTFGSGTRLTVV.

This clonotype occurred a few times. This chain links TRBV20-1 with TRBJ1-6; no clear D gene. Germline values: CDR1 DFQATT, CDR2 SNEGSKA (reference sequence). V was pared by 1 base and J by 5 bases, with 6 bases between. This CDR3 is built from 13 residues. The CDR3 loop reads CSARGPDNSPLHF. CDR3 DNA: TGCAGTGCTAGAGGACCGGATAATTCACCCCTCCACTTT.

This chain links TRBV20-1 with TRBJ2-2; TRBD2 agrees at 7 bases. The CDR3 loop spans 15 amino acids. The germline gives CDR1 DFQATT, CDR2 SNEGSKA (reference sequence). The J segment lost 0 bases and the V segment lost 0 bases, leaving 1 base of the junction unmatched. This chain's CDR3 is CSARDTSANTGELFF. The CDR3 DNA sequence: TGCAGTGCTAGAGATACTAGCGCGAACACCGGGGAGCTGTTTTTT.